The TCR beta chain under discussion was sequenced for a study of OX40 agonist ivuxolimab in advanced cancers. The CDR3 runs to 15 residues. J gave up 3 bases and V 4 bases, and 9 bases lay outside the gene matches. Germline V CDR1 and CDR2: SQVTM, ANQGSEA. The repertoire was sequenced with immunoSEQ multiplex PCR; TCRdb's copy has only in-frame clones and lacks some. Of under 20,000 clones in the sample, 83% were seen once. This chain uses TRBV29-1 with TRBJ1-3, with 7 bases aligning to TRBD1. Sequenced here: CD4+ or CD8+ T cells sorted from blood, sampled in a trial of the OX40 agonist ivuxolimab. The sequence was collected from an adult with an advanced solid tumor such as melanoma, head and neck, liver or kidney cancer. CDR3 bases: TGCAGCGTTGCCCCGGACAGGACGGATGGAAACACCATATATTTT. Translating it yields CSVAPDRTDGNTIYF.